Sequencing of this TCR beta chain was carried out in a study of blood T cell repertoires in COVID-19. Whole-study context: Collection of acute and convalescent COVID-19 samples took place in the United States, Italy and Spain.

This clone turned up a few times. In the original workflow: Reference gene primer amplification gave nucleated cell count estimates. Profiling relied on immunoSEQ multiplex PCR, and the TCRdb table lists in-frame clones only, not all of them. V, J and clone size derive from that table, while D and trimming were established from the DNA sequence. The repertoire consists of some 250,000 clones, with about four fifths occurring once and the leading ten covering less than 5.5%. This CDR3 comprises 15 residues. The junction had 7 bases not matched to a gene; V was cut back by 2 bases and J by 7 bases. Germline-derived CDR1 and CDR2 are MNHEY and SVGEGT.

This receptor was identified in a man aged 45-60 years with active or convalescent COVID-19. The gene calls are TRBV6-2 or TRBV6-3 and TRBJ1-4; 7 bases map to TRBD1. Material: peripheral blood. CDR3 nucleotides: TGTGCCAGCAGTTACCCGGGACAGAATGTTGAAAAACTGTTTTTT. Amino acid sequence: CASSYPGQNVEKLFF.